The 19 T cell receptor beta chains in this list originate from one sample, sequenced in a study of blood T cells in healthy people across ages. Using a J-beta primer mix together with a sample-barcoded 5' primer, a second PCR was run for roughly 7 to 12 cycles. TCRdb used MiXCR to reprocess the 5' RACE reads, holding one entry per CDR3 protein. The table records 600,000 to 800,000 distinct CDR3 sequences, under 25% of them present only once. Sequencing was done on a sample of blood. The receptors originated from a man between 70 and 80 years old in good health.

The rearrangement links TRBV3-1 to TRBJ2-4; no reliable D call. Germline V lookup: CDR1 LGHDT, CDR2 YNNKEL (reference sequence). With 0 bases removed from V and 3 bases from J, the gap between germline ends came to 18 bases. The CDR3 sequence is 18 residues long. CDR3 DNA: TGTGCCAGCAGCCAAGATCTTGGGCTAGATGCCGGCAAAAACATTCAGTACTTC. It codes for CASSQDLGLDAGKNIQYF.

This clonotype was counted only a few times. The chain employs TRBV7-8 and TRBJ2-7, with TRBD1 identical over 9 bases. Germline V gene sequence: CDR1 SGHVS, CDR2 FQNEAQ. V lost 2 bases, J lost 5 bases, and 4 bases stayed unmatched. The CDR3 spans 14 residues. The CDR3 loop is CASSLTGGVNEQYF. CDR3 nucleotides: TGTGCCAGCAGCTTAACAGGGGGCGTCAACGAGCAGTACTTC.

This clonotype was recorded many times. The chain recombines TRBV4-1 with TRBJ2-7; possible D gene TRBD1, 6 bases. The CDR3 length is 15 residues. V was shortened by 0 bases and J by 2 bases, with 11 bases between the two germline ends. Germline values: CDR1 MGHRA, CDR2 YSYEKL. The CDR3 sequence: CASSQDMDRPYEQYF. The CDR3 bases are TGCGCCAGCAGCCAAGATATGGACAGACCCTACGAGCAGTACTTC.

V usage is TRBV7-2 and J usage is TRBJ2-5; D is ambiguous. The J call may be mistaken, given a closer DNA end match to TRBJ2-7. The length of the CDR3 is 12 residues. Germline CDR1 SGHTA, CDR2 FQGNSA. The CDR3: CASSASTYEQYF. CDR3 DNA: TGTGCCAGCAGCGCTAGTACCTACGAGCAGTACTTC.

The V call is TRBV29-1, the J call TRBJ2-5, with D possibly TRBD1 on 6 matching bases. The J call may be faulty, since TRBJ2-1 better matches the DNA end. CDR1 is SQVTM, CDR2 ANQGSEA, per germline. This CDR3 is 12 amino acids long. CDR3 bases: TGCAGCGTTGATTTAGGGGGAGATGAGCAGTTCTTC. This sequence encodes CSVDLGGDEQFF.

The CDR3 DNA reads TGCGCCAGCAGCTTGGAACTAGCCGGTGCAGATACGCAGTATTTT. Translated, it gives CASSLELAGADTQYF. The chain recombines TRBV5-1 with TRBJ2-3, with D possibly matching TRBD2 (6 bases). The germline V and J ends were trimmed by 0 bases and 4 bases, with 12 bases remaining between them. CDR1 SGHRS and CDR2 YFSETQ come from the germline V gene. This CDR3 has 15 amino acids.

V usage is TRBV12-3 or TRBV12-4 and J usage is TRBJ2-5; 9 nucleotides agree with TRBD2. The DNA end is a closer match to TRBJ2-1, so the J assignment may be wrong. This CDR3 region has 16 residues. For the CDR3, the DNA is TGTGCCAGCAAGGAATCGGGTAGCGGGAGCTTCCATGAGCAGTTCTTC. It translates to CASKESGSGSFHEQFF.

The V gene is TRBV7-2, the J gene TRBJ2-1; possible D gene TRBD2, 6 bases. Looked up from germline, CDR1 is SGHTA and CDR2 is FQGNSA. This CDR3 comprises 15 residues. The ends were cut back, 7 bases at V and 5 bases at J, with 18 bases in the middle. The CDR3 loop is CASILGGRWDNEQFF. CDR3 nucleotide sequence: TGTGCCAGCATCCTAGGAGGGAGGTGGGACAATGAGCAGTTCTTC.

The chain recombines TRBV6-6 with TRBJ1-4; D remains ambiguous. CDR3 length equals 11 residues. V dropped 2 bases and J dropped 8 bases, with 3 bases sitting between them. Germline CDR1 and CDR2: MNHNY and SVGAGI (reference sequence). CDR3 loop: CASSYGEKLFF. The CDR3 DNA sequence: TGTGCCAGCAGTTACGGCGAAAAACTGTTTTTT.

The V and J genes are TRBV15 and TRBJ1-2, with D possibly TRBD1 on 5 matching bases. The CDR3 covers 12 residues. The germline gives CDR1 LNHNV, CDR2 YYDKDF (reference sequence). Trimming removed 5 bases from V and 3 bases from J, with 7 bases in between. CDR3 loop: CATSQGYYGYTF. The CDR3 DNA follows: TGTGCCACCAGCCAGGGTTACTATGGCTACACCTTC. The variable domain in full, with the rest retrieved from reference TRBV15 and TRBJ1-2, is DAMVIQNPRYQVTQFGKPVTLSCSQTLNHNVMYWYQQKSSQAPKLLFHYYDKDFNNEADTPDNFQSRRPNTSFCFLDIRSPGLGDTAMYLCATSQGYYGYTFGSGTRLTVV.

Many counts were recorded for this clonotype. The CDR3 loop reads CASSGESTDTQYF. As DNA, the CDR3 is TGTGCCAGCAGCGGAGAAAGCACAGATACGCAGTATTTT. This chain joins TRBV7-9 and TRBJ2-3; no reliable D call. The CDR3 is 13 amino acids. Between the trimmed V and J ends, which lost 5 bases and 0 bases, there was a span of 6 bases. From germline, CDR1 is SEHNR and CDR2 FQNEAQ (reference sequence).

The rearrangement uses TRBV9 and TRBJ1-2; 7 bases are a match to TRBD1. Germline V gives CDR1 SGDLS, CDR2 YYNGEE. Unmatched junction bases numbered 15, after V lost 3 bases and J lost 4 bases. The CDR3 has 17 residues. As DNA, the CDR3 is TGTGCCAGCAGCGCCCGGGACAGCTTCACTGCTACCTATGGCTACACCTTC. Translated: CASSARDSFTATYGYTF.

This chain joins TRBV7-9 and TRBJ2-7; D is unresolved. Trimming removed 1 base from V and 2 bases from J, with 9 bases in between. Germline lookup yields CDR1 SEHNR and CDR2 FQNEAQ (reference sequence). The CDR3 is made up of 14 amino acids. The CDR3 nucleotides read TGTGCCAGCAGCTTAGGCAGAAACCCCTACGAGCAGTACTTC. This translates into CASSLGRNPYEQYF.

This clonotype has only one observation. The chain has TRBV15 and TRBJ2-4; D is perhaps TRBD1 or TRBD2 (5 bases each). The CDR3 has 16 amino acids. V lost 3 bases and J lost 9, with 21 bases in between. Germline loops: CDR1 LNHNV, CDR2 YYDKDF (reference sequence). Here the CDR3 reads CATSSSNPGTWSIQYF. The DNA for the CDR3 is TGTGCCACCAGCAGTTCTAACCCCGGGACGTGGAGCATTCAGTACTTC.

At least ten counts were recorded for this clonotype. CDR3 region: CASSKVGSSYEQYF. The CDR3 DNA is TGTGCCAGCAGCAAAGTAGGCAGCTCCTACGAGCAGTACTTC. The chain couples TRBV21-1 to TRBJ2-7. TRBV21-1 is annotated as a pseudogene. CDR3 length equals 14 residues.

The chain employs TRBV20-1 and TRBJ2-7, with a possible D match to TRBD2 (6 bases). The V gene's germline CDR1 is DFQATT and CDR2 SNEGSKA (reference sequence). The CDR3 spans 12 residues. Trimming cost V 3 bases and J 6 bases, with 12 bases left between them. The CDR3 sequence is CSASKFGSEQYF. The CDR3 DNA is TGCAGTGCTAGTAAGTTCGGGAGCGAGCAGTACTTC.

This chain connects TRBV20-1 to TRBJ2-3, with a tentative D call TRBD1 (6 bases). Per the germline V gene, CDR1 is DFQATT and CDR2 is SNEGSKA (reference sequence). V was clipped by 2 bases and J by 1 base, with 10 bases between them. This CDR3 spans 14 amino acids. The CDR3 nucleotides are TGCAGTGCTAGACAGGGGAAGGGCACAGATACGCAGTATTTT. It yields the protein CSARQGKGTDTQYF.

This clonotype was detected only a few times. The chain employs TRBV2 and TRBJ1-5; D may be TRBD1 (5 bases). The CDR3 contains 15 residues. CDR1 is SNHLY and CDR2 is FYNNEI in the germline V gene. V lost 6 bases, J lost 0 bases, and 12 bases lay in between. This CDR3 reads CASREGRYSNQPQHF. DNA of the CDR3: TGTGCCAGCAGGGAGGGACGGTATAGCAATCAGCCCCAGCATTTT. Together with reference TRBV2 and TRBJ1-5, the CDR3 gives the full variable domain: EPEVTQTPSHQVTQMGQEVILRCVPISNHLYFYWYRQILGQKVEFLVSFYNNEISEKSEIFDDQFSVERPDGSNFTLKIRSTKLEDSAMYFCASREGRYSNQPQHFGDGTRLSIL.

This clonotype was counted at least ten times. This rearrangement joins TRBV7-2 to TRBJ1-2; a weak D match, TRBD1 (5 bases). This CDR3 has 12 amino acids. CDR1 is SGHTA, CDR2 FQGNSA, per germline. V lost 4 bases and J 7 bases, leaving 10 bases between the germline ends. Here the CDR3 reads CASSSSRGGYTF. CDR3 DNA sequence: TGTGCCAGCAGCTCATCTAGGGGTGGCTACACCTTC.